A selection of T cell receptor beta chains follows, all from one sample in a study of shared clonotypes between healthy human individuals. TCRdb's table, derived via immunoSEQ multiplex PCR, lists solely in-frame clones and lacks some. The profile shows under 2,500,000 clones, 90% to 96% of them singletons. Source material: naive CD4+ T cells sorted from blood. These receptors were taken from a man between 18 and 29 years old in good health. CDR3s include the opening cysteine and the closing phenylalanine or tryptophan. A D gene is named only where the DNA matches it firmly. Expanded clones are given a class, and other clones once, few, many or no size at all.

cdr3_nt: TGTGCCAGCACTGGGGGTGCCATATACAATGAGCAGTTCTTC; cdr3_aa: CASTGGAIYNEQFF; j_call: TRBJ2-1; clone_size: once; d_call: NA; v_call: TRBV6-7
cdr3_nt: TGCAGTGCTAGAGATGTTCCGGAGCAGTTCTTC; cdr3_aa: CSARDVPEQFF; j_call: TRBJ2-1; clone_size: NA; d_call: NA; v_call: TRBV20-1
cdr3_nt: TGTGCCAGTAGTATCGAGGGAGGGGTCTACGAGCAGTACTTC; cdr3_aa: CASSIEGGVYEQYF; j_call: TRBJ2-7; clone_size: NA; d_call: TRBD2; v_call: TRBV19
cdr3_nt: TGTGCCAGCAGCGGAGGCAGCGGTTACTCCGGGGAGCTGTTTTTT; cdr3_aa: CASSGGSGYSGELFF; j_call: TRBJ2-2; clone_size: NA; d_call: NA; v_call: TRBV9
cdr3_nt: TGTGCCAGCAGTCGCGGGGGGGCCATAGAGACCCAGTACTTC; cdr3_aa: CASSRGGAIETQYF; j_call: TRBJ2-5; clone_size: NA; d_call: TRBD2; v_call: TRBV6-5
cdr3_nt: TGTGCCAGCAGTTACTCTTCGGCAGGGCTCCACTATGGCTACACCTTC; cdr3_aa: CASSYSSAGLHYGYTF; j_call: TRBJ1-2; clone_size: NA; d_call: NA; v_call: TRBV6-5
cdr3_nt: TGTGCCAGCAGTCGACAGGTCATGAACACTGAAGCTTTCTTT; cdr3_aa: CASSRQVMNTEAFF; j_call: TRBJ1-1; clone_size: NA; d_call: NA; v_call: TRBV6-5
cdr3_nt: TGTGCCAGCAGTCTGCGGCCCGGGGAGCTGTTTTTT; cdr3_aa: CASSLRPGELFF; j_call: TRBJ2-2; clone_size: NA; d_call: NA; v_call: TRBV28
cdr3_nt: TGTGCCAGCAGTTCGACAGGAAACTACGAGCAGTACTTC; cdr3_aa: CASSSTGNYEQYF; j_call: TRBJ2-7; clone_size: NA; d_call: NA; v_call: TRBV5-4
cdr3_nt: TGTGCCAGCTCTCCTATTCCGGGACAGGGGAAATCACCCCTCCACTTT; cdr3_aa: CASSPIPGQGKSPLHF; j_call: TRBJ1-6; clone_size: once; d_call: TRBD1; v_call: TRBV18
cdr3_nt: TGTGCCAGCAGAAGGACTGCTAGCAATCAGCCCCAGCATTTT; cdr3_aa: CASRRTASNQPQHF; j_call: TRBJ1-5; clone_size: NA; d_call: NA; v_call: TRBV27
cdr3_nt: TGTGCCTGGAGTGGGGTCGTAAATTCACCCCTCCACTTT; cdr3_aa: CAWSGVVNSPLHF; j_call: TRBJ1-6; clone_size: NA; d_call: NA; v_call: TRBV30
cdr3_nt: TGTGCCACCCAAGGACAGGGGGGAATGAGCGGGGAGCTGTTTTTT; cdr3_aa: CATQGQGGMSGELFF; j_call: TRBJ2-2; clone_size: NA; d_call: TRBD1; v_call: TRBV10-3
cdr3_nt: TGTGCCAGCAGCAAATGGCGGGGGGCGGCGGAGCAGTACTTC; cdr3_aa: CASSKWRGAAEQYF; j_call: TRBJ2-7; clone_size: NA; d_call: NA; v_call: TRBV21-1
cdr3_nt: TGTGCCAGCAGAAGGACAGGGGGGGTTAATGGCTACACCTTC; cdr3_aa: CASRRTGGVNGYTF; j_call: TRBJ1-2; clone_size: NA; d_call: TRBD1; v_call: TRBV7-9
cdr3_nt: TGCAGCGTTGGCCGGGACAGGGGAACTGAAGCTTTCTTT; cdr3_aa: CSVGRDRGTEAFF; j_call: TRBJ1-1; clone_size: NA; d_call: TRBD1; v_call: TRBV29-1
cdr3_nt: TGTGCCAGCAGTGAAGCGTCCCCAGGGGGCGAATACGAGCAGTACTTC; cdr3_aa: CASSEASPGGEYEQYF; j_call: TRBJ2-7; clone_size: NA; d_call: TRBD1; v_call: TRBV2
cdr3_nt: TGTGCCATCAGTCCAGGGCCCTCCTGGGGCTACACCTTC; cdr3_aa: CAISPGPSWGYTF; j_call: TRBJ1-2; clone_size: NA; d_call: NA; v_call: TRBV10-3
cdr3_nt: TGTGCCAGCAGAGGGCTGGGCACTGAAGCTTTCTTT; cdr3_aa: CASRGLGTEAFF; j_call: TRBJ1-1; clone_size: NA; d_call: NA; v_call: TRBV6-1
cdr3_nt: TGTGCCAGTACTAGGGGAATCTACGAGCAGTACTTC; cdr3_aa: CASTRGIYEQYF; j_call: TRBJ2-7; clone_size: NA; d_call: NA; v_call: TRBV28
cdr3_nt: TGTGCCAGCTCACCACTGGTACCTAATACAGGGTCCCCCCCTGGGGCCAACGTCCTGACTTTC; cdr3_aa: CASSPLVPNTGSPPGANVLTF; j_call: TRBJ2-6; clone_size: NA; d_call: NA; v_call: TRBV18
cdr3_nt: TGTGCCAGCAGTTTATACTCCCAGGACGCAGCCTATAATTCACCCCTCCACTTT; cdr3_aa: CASSLYSQDAAYNSPLHF; j_call: TRBJ1-6; clone_size: NA; d_call: NA; v_call: TRBV27
cdr3_nt: TGTGCCAGCAGTGCCCGCGGGGGGGACACCTACGAGCAGTACTTC; cdr3_aa: CASSARGGDTYEQYF; j_call: TRBJ2-7; clone_size: NA; d_call: TRBD2; v_call: TRBV6-5
cdr3_nt: TGTGCCAGCAGTTACCCAGGGGGGGGTTCTCAGCCCCAGCATTTT; cdr3_aa: CASSYPGGGSQPQHF; j_call: TRBJ1-5; clone_size: NA; d_call: TRBD1; v_call: TRBV28
cdr3_nt: TGTGCCAGCAGTCAGTCCCCGGGACCCCCATATGGCTACACCTTC; cdr3_aa: CASSQSPGPPYGYTF; j_call: TRBJ1-2; clone_size: NA; d_call: NA; v_call: TRBV25-1
cdr3_nt: TGCAGCGTTGGGCACATGAACACTGAAGCTTTCTTT; cdr3_aa: CSVGHMNTEAFF; j_call: TRBJ1-1; clone_size: few; d_call: NA; v_call: TRBV29-1
cdr3_nt: TGTGCCATCAGTCGCGGAGGGACAGGGGCCGAGGAAAAACTGTTTTTT; cdr3_aa: CAISRGGTGAEEKLFF; j_call: TRBJ1-4; clone_size: NA; d_call: TRBD1; v_call: TRBV10-3
cdr3_nt: TGTGCCAGCAGTTACGGCGATGAGCAGTTCTTC; cdr3_aa: CASSYGDEQFF; j_call: TRBJ2-1; clone_size: NA; d_call: NA; v_call: TRBV6-6
cdr3_nt: TGCAGCGTTGCGGCCGGGGCGAACACCGGGGAGCTGTTTTTT; cdr3_aa: CSVAAGANTGELFF; j_call: TRBJ2-2; clone_size: NA; d_call: NA; v_call: TRBV29-1
cdr3_nt: TGCGCCAGCAGCTTGGGACCCCTAGCGGGGGTGGAGACCCAGTACTTC; cdr3_aa: CASSLGPLAGVETQYF; j_call: TRBJ2-5; clone_size: NA; d_call: TRBD2; v_call: TRBV5-1
cdr3_nt: TGTGCCAGCATTAGAGGGGTGGAAGGAAACACCATATATTTT; cdr3_aa: CASIRGVEGNTIYF; j_call: TRBJ1-3; clone_size: NA; d_call: NA; v_call: TRBV6-1